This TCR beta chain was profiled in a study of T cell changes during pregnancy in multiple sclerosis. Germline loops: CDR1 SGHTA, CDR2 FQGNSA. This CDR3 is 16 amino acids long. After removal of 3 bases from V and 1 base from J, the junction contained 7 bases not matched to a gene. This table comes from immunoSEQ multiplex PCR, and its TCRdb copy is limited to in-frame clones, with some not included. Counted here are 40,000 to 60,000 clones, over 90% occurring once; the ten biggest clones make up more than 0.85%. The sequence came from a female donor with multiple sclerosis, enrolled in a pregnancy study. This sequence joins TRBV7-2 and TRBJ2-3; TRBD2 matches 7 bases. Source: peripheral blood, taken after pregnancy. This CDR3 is CASSFLPAGGTDTQYF. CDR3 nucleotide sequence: TGTGCCAGCAGCTTCCTCCCTGCGGGGGGCACAGATACGCAGTATTTT.